Detailed here is one T cell receptor (beta chain). Its antigen is not known. Only in-frame clones appear in the TCRdb table, and some are missing; sequencing was by immunoSEQ multiplex PCR. The data contain some 170,000 clones, 85% to 90% of them seen just once; the ten biggest clones take up around 4.5%. This record comes from a study of T cell responses to AZD1222 COVID-19 vaccine. General study points: Baseline serostatus was positive in only five to seven AZD1222 recipients. Regions 160-218 and 743-854 held dominance among vaccine-associated CD4 TCRs, which spanned spike. Repertoires were obtained solely post-peak T cell response. Spike-specific TCR breadth and depth grew following two AZD1222 doses.

The CDR3 length is 19 residues. V shed 1 base, J shed 6 bases, and the junction held 19 bases outside the gene matches. Germline CDR1 and CDR2: SNHLY and FYNNEI. The sample consisted of peripheral blood, taken 28 days after the second dose of the MenACWY control vaccine. The origin of this receptor is an adult who received the MenACWY meningococcal vaccine as a control. The chain employs TRBV2 and TRBJ2-7; 9 positions agree with TRBD1. The CDR3 spells CASSEGQLWGQGGRGEQYF. The CDR3 nucleotides read TGTGCCAGCAGTGAAGGGCAATTGTGGGGACAGGGAGGAAGGGGCGAGCAGTACTTC.